This is a list of T cell receptor beta chains from one sample in a study of T cell responses to AZD1222 COVID-19 vaccine. Profiled with immunoSEQ multiplex PCR; TCRdb holds only in-frame clones, not every one. The table records about 180,000 clones, around nine tenths of them present only once. The sample in question was peripheral blood, obtained on day 0 of AZD1222 vaccination. These receptors were taken from an adult in good health. Both conserved end residues are part of each CDR3. Each record gives: CDR3 DNA, CDR3 protein, J gene, V gene, clone size, D gene. A D gene is named only where the DNA matches it firmly. Some rows mark clone size as missing; the rest say once, few, many or name a class of expanded clone.

CDR3nt: TGTGCCATCAGGGGGGACCGGGGCACAAGCACAGATACGCAGTATTTT; CDR3aa: CAIRGDRGTSTDTQYF; j_gene: TRBJ2-3; v_gene: TRBV10-3; abundance: NA; d_gene: NA
CDR3nt: TGCGCCAGCAGCTTGGGACAGGCTCAAGGAAACACCATATATTTT; CDR3aa: CASSLGQAQGNTIYF; j_gene: TRBJ1-3; v_gene: TRBV5-1; abundance: NA; d_gene: NA
CDR3nt: TGTGCCAGCAGTGAAAGGGGGGACCACGAGCAGTACTTC; CDR3aa: CASSERGDHEQYF; j_gene: TRBJ2-7; v_gene: TRBV6-1; abundance: NA; d_gene: NA
CDR3nt: TGTGCCAGCAGCCCGGACAGGGGGGGCGAGCAGTACTTC; CDR3aa: CASSPDRGGEQYF; j_gene: TRBJ2-7; v_gene: TRBV7-7; abundance: NA; d_gene: TRBD1
CDR3nt: TGTGCCAGCAGTTCCCCCGACAGGGGGGAAAAACTGTTTTTT; CDR3aa: CASSSPDRGEKLFF; j_gene: TRBJ1-4; v_gene: TRBV28; abundance: few; d_gene: TRBD1
CDR3nt: TGTGCCAGCAGCTTAGACAGGTTCTATGGCTACACCTTC; CDR3aa: CASSLDRFYGYTF; j_gene: TRBJ1-2; v_gene: TRBV11-2; abundance: few; d_gene: NA
CDR3nt: TGCGCCAGCAGCTTGGGGACAGTACAAGAGACCCAGTACTTC; CDR3aa: CASSLGTVQETQYF; j_gene: TRBJ2-5; v_gene: TRBV5-1; abundance: NA; d_gene: NA
CDR3nt: TGCGCCAGCAGCCAAGCAGGGGGCACGGGTTCACCCCTCCACTTT; CDR3aa: CASSQAGGTGSPLHF; j_gene: TRBJ1-6; v_gene: TRBV4-3; abundance: NA; d_gene: TRBD1
CDR3nt: TGTGCCAGCAGCCCCCGGAAGACACCCGTAGGGTCACCCCTCCACTTT; CDR3aa: CASSPRKTPVGSPLHF; j_gene: TRBJ1-6; v_gene: TRBV7-2; abundance: NA; d_gene: NA
CDR3nt: TGTGCCAGCTCAGCAACCGGGACAGGGAACACTGAAGCTTTCTTT; CDR3aa: CASSATGTGNTEAFF; j_gene: TRBJ1-1; v_gene: TRBV18; abundance: NA; d_gene: TRBD1
CDR3nt: TGTGCCTGGAGTCCCGGCCAGTGGAGGCCTGGGGCCAACGTCCTGACTTTC; CDR3aa: CAWSPGQWRPGANVLTF; j_gene: TRBJ2-6; v_gene: TRBV30; abundance: NA; d_gene: NA
CDR3nt: TGTGCCAGCAGCCCTAGACAGGCAACTAATGAAAAACTGTTTTTT; CDR3aa: CASSPRQATNEKLFF; j_gene: TRBJ1-4; v_gene: TRBV27; abundance: NA; d_gene: NA
CDR3nt: TGTGCCAGCAGCCTATTATCAGGGGGCTTATCGGAGACCCAGTACTTC; CDR3aa: CASSLLSGGLSETQYF; j_gene: TRBJ2-5; v_gene: TRBV6-2/TRBV6-3; abundance: NA; d_gene: TRBD1
CDR3nt: TGTGCCAGCAGCTTAGCACCCCCCCGGTATAGCAATCAGCCCCAGCATTTT; CDR3aa: CASSLAPPRYSNQPQHF; j_gene: TRBJ1-5; v_gene: TRBV7-9; abundance: few; d_gene: NA
CDR3nt: TGCAGCGTTGAGGTGCGATATGGCTACACCTTC; CDR3aa: CSVEVRYGYTF; j_gene: TRBJ1-2; v_gene: TRBV29-1; abundance: NA; d_gene: NA
CDR3nt: TGTGCCAGCAGTTTATTTAGCACAGATACGCAGTATTTT; CDR3aa: CASSLFSTDTQYF; j_gene: TRBJ2-3; v_gene: TRBV27; abundance: once; d_gene: NA
CDR3nt: TGTGCCAGCCTCCGTGACGATCAGCCCCAGCATTTT; CDR3aa: CASLRDDQPQHF; j_gene: TRBJ1-5; v_gene: TRBV12-3/TRBV12-4; abundance: NA; d_gene: NA
CDR3nt: TGTGCCAGCAACCGGCCCGGGAAAGGGGTCACTGAAGCTTTCTTT; CDR3aa: CASNRPGKGVTEAFF; j_gene: TRBJ1-1; v_gene: TRBV6-5; abundance: NA; d_gene: NA
CDR3nt: TGTGCCATCAGCGTACCCGGGACAGGGAAGAACACTGAAGCTTTCTTT; CDR3aa: CAISVPGTGKNTEAFF; j_gene: TRBJ1-1; v_gene: TRBV10-3; abundance: NA; d_gene: TRBD1
CDR3nt: TGTGCCAGCAGCCGTCTAGCGGGGAGCACAGATACGCAGTATTTT; CDR3aa: CASSRLAGSTDTQYF; j_gene: TRBJ2-3; v_gene: TRBV11-2; abundance: NA; d_gene: TRBD2
CDR3nt: TGTGCCAGCAGCCAAGAGACGGACAATCAGCCCCAGCATTTT; CDR3aa: CASSQETDNQPQHF; j_gene: TRBJ1-5; v_gene: TRBV4-2; abundance: NA; d_gene: NA
CDR3nt: TGTGCCAGCAGCTTACAGGGATACGATAATGAGCAGTTCTTC; CDR3aa: CASSLQGYDNEQFF; j_gene: TRBJ2-1; v_gene: TRBV5-4; abundance: NA; d_gene: NA
CDR3nt: TGCGCCAGCAGCTTGGATGGACAGGTTACGGATACGCAGTATTTT; CDR3aa: CASSLDGQVTDTQYF; j_gene: TRBJ2-3; v_gene: TRBV5-1; abundance: NA; d_gene: TRBD1
CDR3nt: TGTGCCAGGCAGGTGGCACCCTACACTGAAGCTTTCTTT; CDR3aa: CARQVAPYTEAFF; j_gene: TRBJ1-1; v_gene: TRBV28; abundance: NA; d_gene: NA
CDR3nt: TGTGCCAGTAGCCGGGAGGGACAGGGGCTTATCGGGGAGCTGTTTTTT; CDR3aa: CASSREGQGLIGELFF; j_gene: TRBJ2-2; v_gene: TRBV19; abundance: NA; d_gene: TRBD1
CDR3nt: TGTGCCAGCAGTTTATGGGGCAGTAGTTCCTATGGCTACACCTTC; CDR3aa: CASSLWGSSSYGYTF; j_gene: TRBJ1-2; v_gene: TRBV28; abundance: NA; d_gene: NA
CDR3nt: TGTGCCAGCAGCCTAAGACAGGCAGACAATGAGCAGTTCTTC; CDR3aa: CASSLRQADNEQFF; j_gene: TRBJ2-1; v_gene: TRBV3-1/TRBV3-2; abundance: NA; d_gene: NA
CDR3nt: TGTGCCAGCAGTGATTACAGGGCAGCCAAAAACATTCAGTACTTC; CDR3aa: CASSDYRAAKNIQYF; j_gene: TRBJ2-4; v_gene: TRBV2; abundance: NA; d_gene: NA
CDR3nt: TGTGCCAGCAGCGAAGGGGGGGTAGCTACGTATTTT; CDR3aa: CASSEGGVATYF; j_gene: TRBJ2-3; v_gene: TRBV3-1/TRBV3-2; abundance: NA; d_gene: NA
CDR3nt: TGCAGTGCTAGCGGGACGGACATTCAGTACTTC; CDR3aa: CSASGTDIQYF; j_gene: TRBJ2-4; v_gene: TRBV20-1; abundance: NA; d_gene: NA
CDR3nt: TGTGCCAGCAGCCTCAAGGCATGGGGGAGCACCGGGGAGCTGTTTTTT; CDR3aa: CASSLKAWGSTGELFF; j_gene: TRBJ2-2; v_gene: TRBV11-2; abundance: NA; d_gene: NA
CDR3nt: TGTGCCAGTAGTGCTCTGACTAGCGGGGGGTTGTATGAGCAGTTCTTC; CDR3aa: CASSALTSGGLYEQFF; j_gene: TRBJ2-1; v_gene: TRBV19; abundance: NA; d_gene: TRBD2
CDR3nt: TGTGCCAGTAGTACATCTAGCGGGGGGTACCAAGAGACCCAGTACTTC; CDR3aa: CASSTSSGGYQETQYF; j_gene: TRBJ2-5; v_gene: TRBV19; abundance: NA; d_gene: TRBD2
CDR3nt: TGTGCCAGCAGCCAAGACGGGAGCGGGGCATACAATGAGCAGTTCTTC; CDR3aa: CASSQDGSGAYNEQFF; j_gene: TRBJ2-1; v_gene: TRBV3-1/TRBV3-2; abundance: once; d_gene: TRBD2
CDR3nt: TGCGCCAGCAGCTTGGAAGGGGTGACTGAAGCTTTCTTT; CDR3aa: CASSLEGVTEAFF; j_gene: TRBJ1-1; v_gene: TRBV5-1; abundance: NA; d_gene: NA
CDR3nt: TGTGCCAGCACGACAGGCTACGAGCAGTACTTC; CDR3aa: CASTTGYEQYF; j_gene: TRBJ2-7; v_gene: TRBV2; abundance: NA; d_gene: NA
CDR3nt: TGTGCCTGGGCCTCGTCCCCCGGGAACGGGGAGCTGTTTTTT; CDR3aa: CAWASSPGNGELFF; j_gene: TRBJ2-2; v_gene: TRBV30; abundance: NA; d_gene: NA
CDR3nt: TGTGCCAGCAGCCAAGGACAGGCTATAGCCAAAAACATTCAGTACTTC; CDR3aa: CASSQGQAIAKNIQYF; j_gene: TRBJ2-4; v_gene: TRBV4-2; abundance: NA; d_gene: NA
CDR3nt: TGTGCCTGGGGTACACAGGGGAACACTGAAGCTTTCTTT; CDR3aa: CAWGTQGNTEAFF; j_gene: TRBJ1-1; v_gene: TRBV30; abundance: NA; d_gene: NA
CDR3nt: TGTGCCAGCAGCGTAGACCTCAACCCGGGCTATGGCTACACCTTC; CDR3aa: CASSVDLNPGYGYTF; j_gene: TRBJ1-2; v_gene: TRBV9; abundance: NA; d_gene: NA
CDR3nt: TGTGCCAGCAGCTGGGGGGGCCGTAACACCGGGGAGCTGTTTTTT; CDR3aa: CASSWGGRNTGELFF; j_gene: TRBJ2-2; v_gene: TRBV5-4; abundance: NA; d_gene: NA
CDR3nt: TGTGCCAGCAGTTACTCGAAGGGTCAGCCCCAGCATTTT; CDR3aa: CASSYSKGQPQHF; j_gene: TRBJ1-5; v_gene: TRBV6-5; abundance: NA; d_gene: NA
CDR3nt: TGTGCCAGCAGCTTGGACAGGGCTGCCTACGAGCAGTACTTC; CDR3aa: CASSLDRAAYEQYF; j_gene: TRBJ2-7; v_gene: TRBV5-6; abundance: NA; d_gene: NA
CDR3nt: TGTGCCAGCAGTTTGTGGAGGGTGGAGACTAACTATGGCTACACCTTC; CDR3aa: CASSLWRVETNYGYTF; j_gene: TRBJ1-2; v_gene: TRBV28; abundance: NA; d_gene: NA
CDR3nt: TGTGCCAGCAGCCAAGGGAATCAGCCCCAGCATTTT; CDR3aa: CASSQGNQPQHF; j_gene: TRBJ1-5; v_gene: TRBV14; abundance: NA; d_gene: NA
CDR3nt: TGTGCCAGCAGAGGCCCCGCCGGAAACACCATATATTTT; CDR3aa: CASRGPAGNTIYF; j_gene: TRBJ1-3; v_gene: TRBV27; abundance: NA; d_gene: NA
CDR3nt: TGCGCCAGCAGCAACAAAGGGGGGCTGGGTGAAAAACTGTTTTTT; CDR3aa: CASSNKGGLGEKLFF; j_gene: TRBJ1-4; v_gene: TRBV5-1; abundance: NA; d_gene: NA